This T cell receptor beta chain emerged from a study of blood T cell repertoires in COVID-19. Study-level information: The United States, Italy and Spain supplied acute and convalescent COVID-19 samples.

The authors' processing: Estimation of nucleated cell counts relied on the amplification of reference gene primers. The data were produced by immunoSEQ multiplex PCR, yet TCRdb's version contains in-frame clones alone and is incomplete. V, J and clone size are those of that table, while D and trimming were read from the DNA. The sample consists of about 280,000 clones, 88% of them appearing once. The CDR3 is 14 residues long. Trimming cost V 4 bases and J 4 bases; bases outside gene matches: 6. Germline CDR1 is SGHAT and CDR2 is FQNNGV. Sequencing was performed on PBMCs or T cells enriched from blood (not recorded which). The TCR was taken from a woman aged 55-75 years in a cohort exposed to, infected with or recovered from COVID-19 (not recorded which). The chain carries TRBV11-2 and TRBJ2-7, with 8 nucleotides matching TRBD2. In DNA form, the CDR3 reads TGTGCCAGCAGCTCAATAGCGGGAAGGTACGAGCAGTACTTC. Translating it yields CASSSIAGRYEQYF. Together with reference TRBV11-2 and TRBJ2-7, the CDR3 gives the full variable domain: EAGVAQSPRYKIIEKRQSVAFWCNPISGHATLYWYQQILGQGPKLLIQFQNNGVVDDSQLPKDRFSAERLKGVDSTLKIQPAKLEDSAVYLCASSSIAGRYEQYFGPGTRLTVT.